This TCR beta chain is from a study of shared clonotypes between healthy human individuals. Study-wide results and caveats: Naive subsets usually exceeded memory subsets in estimated richness.

V lost 5 bases and J lost 5; bases outside the gene matches: 10. This CDR3 is built from 15 residues. Germline V gene data show CDR1 as WNHNN and CDR2 as SYGVQD (reference sequence). Notes on this clone: Antigen specificity is unknown.

Terminally differentiated effector memory CD45RA+ cells were left out of the naive CD8 fraction, which was CD45RO-negative and positively selected for CCR7. Clones were read by immunoSEQ multiplex PCR, and TCRdb kept only the in-frame ones, dropping some. The repertoire has millions of clones, roughly 94% of them found once; the top ten carry 1% to 1.3%. The sequencing input was naive CD8+ T cells sorted from blood. The sequence was collected from a man aged 18 to 30 in good health. The J gene is TRBJ2-3, the V gene TRBV10-1, with 7 positions matching TRBD2. The CDR3 spells CASSKGSGIKDTQYF. CDR3 nucleotide sequence: TGCGCCAGCAGTAAAGGGAGCGGGATCAAAGATACGCAGTATTTT.